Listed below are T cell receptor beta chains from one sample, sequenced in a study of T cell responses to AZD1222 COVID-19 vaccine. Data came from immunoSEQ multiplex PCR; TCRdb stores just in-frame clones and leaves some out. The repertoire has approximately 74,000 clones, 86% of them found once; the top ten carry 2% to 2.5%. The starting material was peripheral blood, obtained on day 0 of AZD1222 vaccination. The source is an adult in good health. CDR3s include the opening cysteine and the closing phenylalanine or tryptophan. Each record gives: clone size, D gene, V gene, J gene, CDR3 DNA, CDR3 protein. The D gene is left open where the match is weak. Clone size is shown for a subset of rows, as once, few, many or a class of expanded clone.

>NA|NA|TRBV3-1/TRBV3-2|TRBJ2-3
TGTGCCAGCAGCCGGCGGAGGGCGCCGACCACAGATACGCAGTATTTT
CASSRRRAPTTDTQYF
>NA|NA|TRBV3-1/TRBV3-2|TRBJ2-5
TGTGCCAGCAGCCAAGATACGATCCAAGAGACCCAGTACTTC
CASSQDTIQETQYF
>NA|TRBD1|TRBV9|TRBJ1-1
TGTGCCAGCAGCGTAGGGGACAGGGTTACTGAAGCTTTCTTT
CASSVGDRVTEAFF
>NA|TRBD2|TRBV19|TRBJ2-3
TGTGCCAGTAGTATTCGACTAGCGGGGGGCTCTAGCACAGATACGCAGTATTTT
CASSIRLAGGSSTDTQYF
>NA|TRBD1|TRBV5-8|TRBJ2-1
TGTGCCAGCAGCTTGGAACAGGGGGCCTACAATGAGCAGTTCTTC
CASSLEQGAYNEQFF
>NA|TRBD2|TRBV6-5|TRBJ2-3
TGTGCCAGCAGCGGACTAGCGGGGGGCGGAGATACGCAGTATTTT
CASSGLAGGGDTQYF
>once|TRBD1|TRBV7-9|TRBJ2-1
TGTGCCAGCAGCTTAGCCCCGGACAGGGAGAGAGGGCAGTTCTTC
CASSLAPDRERGQFF
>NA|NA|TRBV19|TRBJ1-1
TGTGCCAGTAGTATCGGAGTCGGCACTGAAGCTTTCTTT
CASSIGVGTEAFF
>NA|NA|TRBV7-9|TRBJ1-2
TGTGCCAGCAGCTCCTCAGGAGATAACTATGGCTACACCTTC
CASSSSGDNYGYTF
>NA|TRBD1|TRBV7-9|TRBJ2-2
TGTGCCAGCAGCTTAGCGGACAGGGGTGGCACCGGGGAGCTGTTTTTT
CASSLADRGGTGELFF
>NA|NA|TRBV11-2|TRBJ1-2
TGTGCCAGCAGACCCCAGGAGGTCTATGGCTACACCTTC
CASRPQEVYGYTF
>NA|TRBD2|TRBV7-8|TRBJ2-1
TGTGCCAGCAGCGCCGGGCTAGCGGTTGAGCAGTTCTTC
CASSAGLAVEQFF
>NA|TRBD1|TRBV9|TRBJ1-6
TGTGCCAGCAGCGTCCAGGGGGGCCCCCTCCACTTT
CASSVQGGPLHF
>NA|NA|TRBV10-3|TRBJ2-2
TGTGCCATCAGAGACGCGAACACCGGGGAGCTGTTTTTT
CAIRDANTGELFF
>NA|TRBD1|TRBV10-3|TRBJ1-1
TGTGCCATCAGTCAATCAACAGGGGGCACTGAAGCTTTCTTT
CAISQSTGGTEAFF
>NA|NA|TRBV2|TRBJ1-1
TGTGCCAGCACGAGGGACATCTTCATGAACACTGAAGCTTTCTTT
CASTRDIFMNTEAFF
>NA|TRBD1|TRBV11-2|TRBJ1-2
TGTGCCAGCAGCTTAGATACAGGGGGCGTGAATGGCTACACCTTC
CASSLDTGGVNGYTF
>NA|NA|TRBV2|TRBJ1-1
TGTGCCAGCAGCGCCTCGGGGCGGGCTGAAGCTTTCTTT
CASSASGRAEAFF
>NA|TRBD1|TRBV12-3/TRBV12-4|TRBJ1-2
TGTGCCAGCAGCCCGGGACAGGGTCATGGCTACACCTTC
CASSPGQGHGYTF
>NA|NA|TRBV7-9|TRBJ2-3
TGTGCCAGCAGCTACCAAACAGATACGCAGTATTTT
CASSYQTDTQYF
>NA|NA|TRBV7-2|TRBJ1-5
TGTGCCAGCAGCTTAGCGGTCCGGAGGGTGGACAATCAGCCCCAGCATTTT
CASSLAVRRVDNQPQHF
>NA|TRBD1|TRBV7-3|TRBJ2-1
TGTGCCAGCACCCTAGACAGGGACAGTGAGCAGTTCTTC
CASTLDRDSEQFF
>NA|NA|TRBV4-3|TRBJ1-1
TGCGCCAGCAGCCAAGAACCAGGGACAACCACTGAAGCTTTCTTT
CASSQEPGTTTEAFF
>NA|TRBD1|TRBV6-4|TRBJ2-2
TGTGCCAGCAGTGCCCAGACAGGGGGGACCGGGGAGCTGTTTTTT
CASSAQTGGTGELFF
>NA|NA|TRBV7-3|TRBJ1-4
TGTGCCAGCAGCTTAACCGGGCTCGTCAATGAAAAACTGTTTTTT
CASSLTGLVNEKLFF
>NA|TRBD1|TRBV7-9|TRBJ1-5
TGTGCCAGCAGCTCGCAGACAGGGTCCCAGCCCCAGCATTTT
CASSSQTGSQPQHF
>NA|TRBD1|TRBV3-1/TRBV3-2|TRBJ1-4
TGTGCCAGCAGCCGAAGACCGGGACAGGGAAATGAAAAACTGTTTTTT
CASSRRPGQGNEKLFF
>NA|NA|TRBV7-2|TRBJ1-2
TGTGCCAGCAGCATTTTATGGCAGGGGAAGGGGTACACCTTC
CASSILWQGKGYTF
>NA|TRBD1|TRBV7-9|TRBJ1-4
TGTGCCAGCAGCGCACGGGACAGGGGTGCAACTAATGAAAAACTGTTTTTT
CASSARDRGATNEKLFF
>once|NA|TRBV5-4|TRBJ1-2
TGTGCCAGCAGCTTGGCCGCCCGGTACTATGGCTACACCTTC
CASSLAARYYGYTF
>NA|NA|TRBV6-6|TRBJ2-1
TGTGCCAGCAGTTACGTAAGTAGCGGAGACAATGAGCAGTTCTTC
CASSYVSSGDNEQFF
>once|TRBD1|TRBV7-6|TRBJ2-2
TGTGCCAGCAGTCAGGACAGGGGCACCGGGGAGCTGTTTTTT
CASSQDRGTGELFF
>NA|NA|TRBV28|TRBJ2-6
TGTGCCAGCAGTTTTGACAGCTCTGGGGCCAACGTCCTGACTTTC
CASSFDSSGANVLTF
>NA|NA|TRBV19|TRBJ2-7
TGTGCCAGTAGTGCTCAGGGTTCACTCTACGAGCAGTACTTC
CASSAQGSLYEQYF